The 10 T cell receptor beta chains presented below share a single source sample, sequenced in a study of T cells expressing NK-cell markers. TCRdb re-called the 5' RACE reads; every CDR3 protein appears as one record, without DNA. This repertoire comprises almost 450,000 distinct CDR3 sequences; its ten largest clones make up 6% to 8%. Sequenced: blood T cells: a sorted CD56 or NKG2C T cell subset, CD4+ or CD8+ T cells, or bulk PBMC T cells (not recorded which). Source of these receptors: a woman aged 18-69 years in good health.

This rearrangement joins TRBV18 to TRBJ1-4; TCRdb's assignment of TRBD1 cannot be checked, as there is no DNA. The V gene's germline CDR1 is KGHSH and CDR2 LQKENI. The CDR3 has 13 amino acids. The CDR3 protein is CASSQGTGEKLFF.

V and J are TRBV14 and TRBJ1-2. CDR3 length equals 13 residues. Germline V gene lookup returns CDR1 SGHDN and CDR2 FVKESK. The CDR3 sequence: CASSPTSDNGYTF. The variable domain in full, with the rest retrieved from reference TRBV14 and TRBJ1-2, is EAGVTQFPSHSVIEKGQTVTLRCDPISGHDNLYWYRRVMGKEIKFLLHFVKESKQDESGMPNNRFLAERTGGTYSTLKVQPAELEDSGVYFCASSPTSDNGYTFGSGTRLTVV.

The J gene is TRBJ2-3, the V gene TRBV2. The CDR3 covers 16 residues. The germline CDR1 and CDR2 sequences are SNHLY and FYNNEI. The chain's CDR3 is CASSDHPFSSTDTQYF.

The rearrangement links TRBV12-3 or TRBV12-4 to TRBJ2-7; no DNA is available, so the TRBD2 call from TCRdb remains unchecked. The length of the CDR3 is 16 residues. The CDR3 here is CASSLSGTSFTYEQYF.

The rearrangement joins TRBV28 to TRBJ2-7; TCRdb's D call of TRBD1 is untestable without DNA. The CDR3 runs to 14 residues. CDR1 and CDR2 from the germline V gene are MDHEN and SYDVKM. CDR3 protein: CASSLTPVEYEQYF.

V and J are TRBV5-1 and TRBJ2-3. This CDR3 region has 12 residues. Germline CDR1 is SGHRS and CDR2 is YFSETQ. The CDR3 reads CASSLTQDTQYF.

The chain recombines TRBV27 with TRBJ2-2. Germline V gene sequence: CDR1 MNHEY, CDR2 SMNVEV (reference sequence). This CDR3 is built from 14 residues. The CDR3 protein is CASSSPARTGELFF.

The chain carries TRBV5-6 and TRBJ1-2. Per germline, CDR1 SGHDT and CDR2 YYEEEE. CDR3 length: 13 amino acids. This chain's CDR3 is CASSLEAFYGYTF.

The chain recombines TRBV6-5 with TRBJ2-2. The germline V gene encodes CDR1 MNHEY and CDR2 SVGAGI. The CDR3 consists of 14 residues. The CDR3 is CASSYRWGSGELFF.

The V and J genes are TRBV12-3 or TRBV12-4 and TRBJ1-2. The CDR3 spans 13 residues. The CDR3 is CASSQRSVYGYTF.